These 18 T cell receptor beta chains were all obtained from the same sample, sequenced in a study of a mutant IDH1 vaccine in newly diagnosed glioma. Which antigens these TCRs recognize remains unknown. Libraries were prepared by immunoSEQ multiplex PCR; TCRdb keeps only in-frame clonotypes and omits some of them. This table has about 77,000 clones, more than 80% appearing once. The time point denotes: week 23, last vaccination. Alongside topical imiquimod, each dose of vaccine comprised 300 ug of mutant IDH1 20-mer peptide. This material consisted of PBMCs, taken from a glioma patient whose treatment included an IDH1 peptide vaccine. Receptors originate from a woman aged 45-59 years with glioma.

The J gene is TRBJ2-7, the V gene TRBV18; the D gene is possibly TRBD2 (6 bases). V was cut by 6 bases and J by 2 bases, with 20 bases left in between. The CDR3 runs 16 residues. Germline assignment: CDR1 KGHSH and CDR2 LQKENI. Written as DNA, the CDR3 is TGTGCCAGCTCCTTTACGGGGACTCAGCCAACCTACGAGCAGTACTTC. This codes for CASSFTGTQPTYEQYF.

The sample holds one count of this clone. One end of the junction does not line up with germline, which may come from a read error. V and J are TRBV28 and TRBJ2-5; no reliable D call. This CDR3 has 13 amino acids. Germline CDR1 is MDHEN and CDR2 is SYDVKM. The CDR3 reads CASSPRLEDTQYF. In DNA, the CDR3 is TGTGCCAGCAGCCCGAGACTGGAAGATACCCAGTACTTC.

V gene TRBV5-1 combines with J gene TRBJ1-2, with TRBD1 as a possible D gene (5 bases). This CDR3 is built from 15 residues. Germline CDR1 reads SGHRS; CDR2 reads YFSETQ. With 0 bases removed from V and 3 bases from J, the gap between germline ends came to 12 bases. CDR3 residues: CASSLGQGSDYGYTF. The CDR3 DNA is TGCGCCAGCAGCTTGGGGCAGGGTTCGGACTATGGCTACACCTTC.

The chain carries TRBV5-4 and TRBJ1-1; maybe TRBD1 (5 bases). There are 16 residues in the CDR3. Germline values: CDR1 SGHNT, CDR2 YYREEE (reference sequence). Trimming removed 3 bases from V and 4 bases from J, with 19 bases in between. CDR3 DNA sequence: TGTGCCAGCAGCTCCCAAAAAGGGGTCGGGGGCACTGAAGCTTTCTTT. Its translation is CASSSQKGVGGTEAFF. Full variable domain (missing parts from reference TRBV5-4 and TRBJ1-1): ETGVTQSPTHLIKTRGQQVTLRCSSQSGHNTVSWYQQALGQGPQFIFQYYREEENGRGNFPPRFSGLQFPNYSSELNVNALELDDSALYLCASSSQKGVGGTEAFFGQGTRLTVV.

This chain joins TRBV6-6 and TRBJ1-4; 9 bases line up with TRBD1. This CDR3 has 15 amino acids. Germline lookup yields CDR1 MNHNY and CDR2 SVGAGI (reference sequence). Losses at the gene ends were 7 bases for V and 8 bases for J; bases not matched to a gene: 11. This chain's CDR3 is CASTEPDRGEEKLFF. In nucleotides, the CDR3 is TGTGCCAGCACCGAACCGGACAGGGGAGAAGAAAAACTGTTTTTT.

CDR3: CASSWVGGNNNEQFF. In DNA, the CDR3 is TGTGCCAGCAGTTGGGTAGGCGGGAACAACAATGAGCAGTTCTTC. V and J are TRBV5-6 and TRBJ2-1; D may be TRBD2 (6 bases). Germline V gene data show CDR1 as SGHDT and CDR2 as YYEEEE. Deletions cut 5 bases from V and 5 bases from J, with 17 bases between. This CDR3 has 15 residues.

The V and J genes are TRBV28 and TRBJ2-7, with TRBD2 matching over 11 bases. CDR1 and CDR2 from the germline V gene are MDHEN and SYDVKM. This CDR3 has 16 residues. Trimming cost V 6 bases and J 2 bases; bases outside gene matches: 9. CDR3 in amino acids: CASSSLLAGGPYEQYF. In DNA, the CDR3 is TGTGCCAGCAGCTCACTTCTAGCGGGAGGTCCCTACGAGCAGTACTTC.

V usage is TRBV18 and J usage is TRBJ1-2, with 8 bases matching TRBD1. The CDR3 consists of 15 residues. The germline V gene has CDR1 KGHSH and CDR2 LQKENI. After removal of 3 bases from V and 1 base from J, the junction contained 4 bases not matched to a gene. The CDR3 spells CASSPGQGVNYGYTF. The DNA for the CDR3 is TGTGCCAGCTCACCCGGACAGGGCGTTAACTATGGCTACACCTTC.

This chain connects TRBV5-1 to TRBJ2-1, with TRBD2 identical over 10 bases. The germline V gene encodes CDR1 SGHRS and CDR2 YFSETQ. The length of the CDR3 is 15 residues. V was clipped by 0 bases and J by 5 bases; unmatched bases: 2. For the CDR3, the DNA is TGCGCCAGCAGCTTGGGACTAGCGGGCGACAATGAGCAGTTCTTC. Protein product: CASSLGLAGDNEQFF. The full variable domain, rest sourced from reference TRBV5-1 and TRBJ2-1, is KAGVTQTPRYLIKTRGQQVTLSCSPISGHRSVSWYQQTPGQGLQFLFEYFSETQRNKGNFPGRFSGRQFSNSRSEMNVSTLELGDSALYLCASSLGLAGDNEQFFGPGTRLTVL.

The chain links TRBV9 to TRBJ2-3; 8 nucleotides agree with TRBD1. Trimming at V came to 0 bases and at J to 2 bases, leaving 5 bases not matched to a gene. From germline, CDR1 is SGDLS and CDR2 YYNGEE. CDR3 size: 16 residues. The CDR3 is CASSVGTGSPTDTQYF. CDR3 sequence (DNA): TGTGCCAGCAGCGTAGGGACAGGGTCCCCCACAGATACGCAGTATTTT.

CDR3 amino acids: CASSSQAGVNTEAFF. CDR3 bases: TGTGCCAGCAGCTCACAGGCTGGGGTGAACACTGAAGCTTTCTTT. V and J are TRBV7-3 and TRBJ1-1; possibly TRBD1 for D (5 bases). The length of the CDR3 is 15 residues. Trimming shortened V by 4 bases and J by 0 bases, and 12 bases separated the two germline ends. Germline-derived CDR1 and CDR2 are SGHTA and FQGTGA.

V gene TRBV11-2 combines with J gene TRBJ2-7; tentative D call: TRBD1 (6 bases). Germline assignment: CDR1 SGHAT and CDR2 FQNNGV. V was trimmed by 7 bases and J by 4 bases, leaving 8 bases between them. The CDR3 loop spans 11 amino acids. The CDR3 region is CASTGQYEQYF. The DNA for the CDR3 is TGTGCCAGCACTGGACAGTACGAGCAGTACTTC.

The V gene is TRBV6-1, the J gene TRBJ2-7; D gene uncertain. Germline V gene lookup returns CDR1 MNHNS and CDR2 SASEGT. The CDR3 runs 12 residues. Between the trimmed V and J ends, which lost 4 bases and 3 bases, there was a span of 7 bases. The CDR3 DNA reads TGTGCCAGCAGTGCACCGAACTACGAGCAGTACTTC. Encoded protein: CASSAPNYEQYF.

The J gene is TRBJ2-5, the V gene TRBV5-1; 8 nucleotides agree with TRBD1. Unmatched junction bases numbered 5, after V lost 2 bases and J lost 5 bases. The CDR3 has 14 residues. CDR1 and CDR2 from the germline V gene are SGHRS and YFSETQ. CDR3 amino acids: CASSFQGARETQYF. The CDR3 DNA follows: TGCGCCAGCAGCTTCCAGGGGGCGCGGGAGACCCAGTACTTC.

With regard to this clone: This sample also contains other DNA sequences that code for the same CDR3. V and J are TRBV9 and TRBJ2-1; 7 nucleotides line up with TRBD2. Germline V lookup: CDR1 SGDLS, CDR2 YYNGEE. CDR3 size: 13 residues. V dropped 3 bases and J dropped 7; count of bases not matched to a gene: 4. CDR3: CASSAGTINEQFF. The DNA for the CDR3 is TGTGCCAGCAGCGCTGGGACTATTAATGAGCAGTTCTTC.

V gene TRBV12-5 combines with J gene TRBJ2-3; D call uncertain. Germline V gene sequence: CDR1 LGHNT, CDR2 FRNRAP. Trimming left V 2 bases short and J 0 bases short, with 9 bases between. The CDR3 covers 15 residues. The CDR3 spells CASGLYGTSTDTQYF. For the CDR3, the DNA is TGTGCTAGTGGTTTGTACGGAACTAGCACAGATACGCAGTATTTT.

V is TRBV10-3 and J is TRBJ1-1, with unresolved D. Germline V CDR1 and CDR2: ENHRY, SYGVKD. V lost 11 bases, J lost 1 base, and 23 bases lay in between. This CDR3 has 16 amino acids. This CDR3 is CASKVDGVFRNTEAFF. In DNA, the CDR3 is TGTGCCTCCAAAGTGGACGGCGTATTTCGGAACACTGAAGCTTTCTTT.

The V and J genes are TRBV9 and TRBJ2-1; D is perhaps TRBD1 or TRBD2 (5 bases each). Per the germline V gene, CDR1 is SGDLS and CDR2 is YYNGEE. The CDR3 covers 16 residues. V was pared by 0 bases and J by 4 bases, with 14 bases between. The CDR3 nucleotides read TGTGCCAGCAGCGTAGCGAGAGGGGTTGCGTACAATGAGCAGTTCTTC. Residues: CASSVARGVAYNEQFF.